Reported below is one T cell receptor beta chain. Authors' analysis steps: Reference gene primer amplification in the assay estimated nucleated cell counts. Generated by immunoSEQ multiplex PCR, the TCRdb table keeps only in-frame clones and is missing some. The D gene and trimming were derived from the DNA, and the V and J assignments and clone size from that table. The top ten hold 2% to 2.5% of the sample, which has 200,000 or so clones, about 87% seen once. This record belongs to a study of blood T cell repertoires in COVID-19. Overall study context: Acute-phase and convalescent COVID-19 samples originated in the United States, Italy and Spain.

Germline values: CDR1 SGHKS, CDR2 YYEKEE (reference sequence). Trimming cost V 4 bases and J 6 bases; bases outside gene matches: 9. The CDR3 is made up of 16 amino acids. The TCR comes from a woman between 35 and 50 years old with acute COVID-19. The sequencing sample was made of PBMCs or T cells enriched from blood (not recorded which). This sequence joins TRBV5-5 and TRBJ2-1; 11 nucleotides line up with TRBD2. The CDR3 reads CASSTIAGGTGNEQFF. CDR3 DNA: TGTGCCAGCAGCACGATAGCGGGAGGGACCGGCAATGAGCAGTTCTTC.